This TCR beta chain was documented in a study of blood T cell repertoires in COVID-19. Study in general: Whether acute or convalescent, the COVID-19 samples came from the United States, Italy and Spain. From T cells, B-cell-depleted T cells, or PBMCs came the material, which was cDNA or gDNA.

The V gene's germline CDR1 is MGHRA and CDR2 YSYEKL. The germline V and J ends were trimmed by 2 bases and 9 bases, with 18 bases remaining between them. This CDR3 has 15 residues. Original processing notes: For nucleated cells, counts were estimated from reference gene primer amplification. Generated by immunoSEQ multiplex PCR, the TCRdb table keeps only in-frame clones and is missing some. V and J calls and clone size are given by that table; D and trimming were obtained from the DNA. The data show fewer than 300,000 clones, roughly 85% seen once. Only one count was recorded for this clone. The chain joins TRBV4-1 to TRBJ2-3; D is unresolved. The material sequenced was peripheral blood. This receptor was taken from a man in his fifties with active or convalescent COVID-19. In DNA form, the CDR3 reads TGCGCCAGCAGCCAACCCCCACGGTCCCAGGAAACGCAGTATTTT. Encoded protein: CASSQPPRSQETQYF.